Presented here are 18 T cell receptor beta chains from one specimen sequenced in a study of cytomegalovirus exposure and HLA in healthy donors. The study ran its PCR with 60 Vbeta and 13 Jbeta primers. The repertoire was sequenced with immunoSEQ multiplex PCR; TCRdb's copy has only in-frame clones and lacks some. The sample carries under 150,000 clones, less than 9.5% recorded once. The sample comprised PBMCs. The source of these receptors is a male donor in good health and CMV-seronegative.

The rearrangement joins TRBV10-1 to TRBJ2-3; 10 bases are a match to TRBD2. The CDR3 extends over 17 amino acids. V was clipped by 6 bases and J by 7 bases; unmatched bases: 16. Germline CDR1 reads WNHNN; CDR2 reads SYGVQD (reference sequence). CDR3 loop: CASSLPISGGPSNTQYF. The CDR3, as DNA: TGCGCCAGCAGCCTTCCGATTAGCGGGGGGCCCAGTAATACGCAGTATTTT.

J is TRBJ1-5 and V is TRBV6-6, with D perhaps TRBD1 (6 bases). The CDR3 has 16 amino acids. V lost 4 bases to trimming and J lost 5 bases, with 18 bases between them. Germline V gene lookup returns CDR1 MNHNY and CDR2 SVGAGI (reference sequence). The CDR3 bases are TGTGCCAGCAGTTTCCCCCAGGGACAAGTTGATCAGCCCCAGCATTTT. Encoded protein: CASSFPQGQVDQPQHF.

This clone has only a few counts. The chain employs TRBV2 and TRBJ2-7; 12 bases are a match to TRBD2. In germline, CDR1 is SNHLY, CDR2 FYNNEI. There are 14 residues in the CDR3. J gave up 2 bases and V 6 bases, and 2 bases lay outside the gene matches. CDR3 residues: CASRLAGGAYEQYF. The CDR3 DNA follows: TGTGCCAGCAGACTAGCGGGAGGTGCCTACGAGCAGTACTTC.

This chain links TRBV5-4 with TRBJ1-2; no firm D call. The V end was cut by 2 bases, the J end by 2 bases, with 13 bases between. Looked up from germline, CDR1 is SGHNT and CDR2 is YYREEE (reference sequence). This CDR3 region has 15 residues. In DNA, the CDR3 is TGTGCCAGCAGCTTAACCCGAATGGGCAACTATGGCTACACCTTC. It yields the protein CASSLTRMGNYGYTF.

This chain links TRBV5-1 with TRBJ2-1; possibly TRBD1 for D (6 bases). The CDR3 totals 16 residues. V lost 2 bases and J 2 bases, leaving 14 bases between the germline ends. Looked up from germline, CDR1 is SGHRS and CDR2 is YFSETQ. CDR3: CASSFRGYDAYNEQFF. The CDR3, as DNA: TGCGCCAGCAGCTTCAGGGGTTACGACGCCTACAATGAGCAGTTCTTC.

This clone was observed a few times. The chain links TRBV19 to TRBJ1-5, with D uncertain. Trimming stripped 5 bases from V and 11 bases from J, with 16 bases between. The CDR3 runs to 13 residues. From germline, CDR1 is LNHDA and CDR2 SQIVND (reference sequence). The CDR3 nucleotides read TGTGCCAGTAGTTCGACCGCGAGCGAAGCCCAGCATTTT. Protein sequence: CASSSTASEAQHF. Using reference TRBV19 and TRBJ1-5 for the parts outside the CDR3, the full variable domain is DGGITQSPKYLFRKEGQNVTLSCEQNLNHDAMYWYRQDPGQGLRLIYYSQIVNDFQKGDIAEGYSVSREKKESFPLTVTSAQKNPTAFYLCASSSTASEAQHFGDGTRLSIL.

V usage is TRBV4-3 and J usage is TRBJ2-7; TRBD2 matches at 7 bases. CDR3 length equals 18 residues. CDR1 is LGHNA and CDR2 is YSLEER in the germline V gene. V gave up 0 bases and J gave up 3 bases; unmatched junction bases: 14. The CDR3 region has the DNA TGCGCCAGCAGCCAAGATCGGCTTAGCGGGCTTGGGGTCTACGAGCAGTACTTC. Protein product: CASSQDRLSGLGVYEQYF.

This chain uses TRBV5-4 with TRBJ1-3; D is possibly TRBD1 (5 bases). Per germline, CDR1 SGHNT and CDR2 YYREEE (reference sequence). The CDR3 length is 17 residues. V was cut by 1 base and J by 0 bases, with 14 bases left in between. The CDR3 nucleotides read TGTGCCAGCAGCTTGATTTCAGCGGGGGGCTCTGGAAACACCATATATTTT. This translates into CASSLISAGGSGNTIYF. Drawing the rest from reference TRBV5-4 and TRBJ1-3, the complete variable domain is ETGVTQSPTHLIKTRGQQVTLRCSSQSGHNTVSWYQQALGQGPQFIFQYYREEENGRGNFPPRFSGLQFPNYSSELNVNALELDDSALYLCASSLISAGGSGNTIYFGEGSWLTVV.

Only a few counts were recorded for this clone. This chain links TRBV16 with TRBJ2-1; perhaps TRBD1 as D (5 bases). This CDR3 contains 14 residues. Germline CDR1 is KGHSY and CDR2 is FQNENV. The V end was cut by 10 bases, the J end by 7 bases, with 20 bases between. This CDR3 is CATTVRGTLNEQFF. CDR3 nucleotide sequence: TGTGCCACCACTGTAAGGGGTACCCTGAATGAGCAGTTCTTC.

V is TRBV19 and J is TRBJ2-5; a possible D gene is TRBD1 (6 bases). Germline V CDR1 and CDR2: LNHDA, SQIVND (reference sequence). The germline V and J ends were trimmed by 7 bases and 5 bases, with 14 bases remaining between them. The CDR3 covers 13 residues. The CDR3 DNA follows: TGTGCCAGTACCCCTAGGGGGAAGGAGACCCAGTACTTC. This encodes CASTPRGKETQYF.

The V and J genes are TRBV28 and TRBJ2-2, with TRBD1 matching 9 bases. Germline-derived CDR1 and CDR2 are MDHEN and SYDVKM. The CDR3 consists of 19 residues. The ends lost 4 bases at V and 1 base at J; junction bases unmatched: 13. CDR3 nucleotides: TGTGCCAGCAGTTCGACGGGACAGGGAGTTTTTAGGAACACCGGGGAGCTGTTTTTT. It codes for CASSSTGQGVFRNTGELFF.

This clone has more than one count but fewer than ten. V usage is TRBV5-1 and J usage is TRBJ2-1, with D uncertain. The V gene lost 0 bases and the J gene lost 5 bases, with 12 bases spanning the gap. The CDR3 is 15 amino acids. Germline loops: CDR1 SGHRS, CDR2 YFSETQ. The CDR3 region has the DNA TGCGCCAGCAGCTTGGGGTTAGATCCCCACAATGAGCAGTTCTTC. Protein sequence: CASSLGLDPHNEQFF.

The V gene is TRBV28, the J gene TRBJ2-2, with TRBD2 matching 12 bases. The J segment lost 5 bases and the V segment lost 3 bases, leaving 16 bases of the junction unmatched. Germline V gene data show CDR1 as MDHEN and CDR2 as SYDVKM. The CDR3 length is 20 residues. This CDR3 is CASSFPAQPGLAGFTGELFF. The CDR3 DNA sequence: TGTGCCAGCAGTTTCCCCGCCCAACCGGGACTAGCGGGTTTTACCGGGGAGCTGTTTTTT.

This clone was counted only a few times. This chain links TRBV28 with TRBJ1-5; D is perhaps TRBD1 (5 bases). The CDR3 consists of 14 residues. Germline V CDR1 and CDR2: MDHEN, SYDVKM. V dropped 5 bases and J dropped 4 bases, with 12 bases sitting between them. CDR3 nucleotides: TGTGCCAGCAGTCTGGACAACTTTAATCAGCCCCAGCATTTT. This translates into CASSLDNFNQPQHF.

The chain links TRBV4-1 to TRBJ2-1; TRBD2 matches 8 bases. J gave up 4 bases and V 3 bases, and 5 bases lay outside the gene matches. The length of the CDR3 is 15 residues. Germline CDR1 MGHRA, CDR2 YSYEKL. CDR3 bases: TGCGCCAGCAGCCAGCAGCGGGGGTTGTACAATGAGCAGTTCTTC. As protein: CASSQQRGLYNEQFF.

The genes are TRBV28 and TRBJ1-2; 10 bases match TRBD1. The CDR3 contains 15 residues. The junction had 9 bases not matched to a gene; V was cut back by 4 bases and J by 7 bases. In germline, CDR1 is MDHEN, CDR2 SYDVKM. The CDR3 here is CASSSRTGGVFGYTF. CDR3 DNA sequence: TGTGCCAGCAGTTCACGGACAGGGGGAGTGTTTGGCTACACCTTC.

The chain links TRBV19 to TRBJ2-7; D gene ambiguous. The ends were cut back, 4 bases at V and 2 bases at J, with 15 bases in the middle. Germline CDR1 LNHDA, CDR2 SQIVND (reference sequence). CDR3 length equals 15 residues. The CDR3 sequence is CASSTPGTLTYEQYF. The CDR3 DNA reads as TGTGCCAGTAGTACCCCCGGTACGCTCACCTACGAGCAGTACTTC.

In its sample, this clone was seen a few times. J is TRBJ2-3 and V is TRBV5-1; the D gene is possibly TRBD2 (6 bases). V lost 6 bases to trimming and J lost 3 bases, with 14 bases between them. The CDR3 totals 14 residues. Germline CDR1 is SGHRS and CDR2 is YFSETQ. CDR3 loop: CASNPLARTDTQYF. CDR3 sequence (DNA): TGCGCCAGCAATCCTCTAGCGCGTACAGATACGCAGTATTTT.